Given below is one T cell receptor (beta chain) in context. Its antigen is undetermined. These data come from a study of cytomegalovirus exposure and HLA in healthy donors. PCR amplification relied on 60 Vbeta primers (plus 13 Jbeta primers). Sequencing used immunoSEQ multiplex PCR; TCRdb keeps in-frame clones, though not all of them. This sample has roughly 180,000 clones, with 76% found just once. Study findings and constraints: Rarity characterized most TCR sequences, yet some public TCRs appeared in many donors. Common viral pathogens seemed, in a later analysis, to connect with several of the most significant clusters.

Germline values: CDR1 MDHEN, CDR2 SYDVKM. CDR3 length equals 16 residues. Trimming shortened V by 6 bases and J by 4 bases, and 20 bases separated the two germline ends. Healthy bone marrow donors made up the cohort. The receptor's source is a female donor in good health and CMV-seronegative. The sample taken for sequencing was PBMCs. V gene TRBV28 combines with J gene TRBJ2-3; possible D gene TRBD2, 8 bases. The CDR3: CASSTRGFGRADTQYF. Here the CDR3 DNA reads TGTGCCAGCAGCACCAGGGGGTTCGGGAGGGCAGATACGCAGTATTTT. Full variable domain (outside the CDR3, taken from reference TRBV28 and TRBJ2-3): DVKVTQSSRYLVKRTGEKVFLECVQDMDHENMFWYRQDPGLGLRLIYFSYDVKMKEKGDIPEGYSVSREKKERFSLILESASTNQTSMYLCASSTRGFGRADTQYFGPGTRLTVL.